Following are 3 T cell receptor beta chains from one sample sequenced in a study of OX40 agonist ivuxolimab in advanced cancers. Clones were read by immunoSEQ multiplex PCR, and TCRdb kept only the in-frame ones, dropping some. The top ten clones hold almost 35% of a sample with some 25,000 clones, approximately 89% of them seen once. This specimen consisted of CD4+ or CD8+ T cells sorted from blood, obtained in a trial of the OX40 agonist ivuxolimab. The receptors come from an adult with an advanced solid tumor such as melanoma, head and neck, liver or kidney cancer.

The chain links TRBV30 to TRBJ2-1; D is uncertain. V was shortened by 6 bases and J by 12 bases, with 6 bases between the two germline ends. CDR1 and CDR2 from the germline V gene are GTSNPN and SVGIG (reference sequence). The length of the CDR3 is 8 residues. The CDR3 nucleotides read TGTGCCTGTTATGGGCAGTTCTTC. Its protein product is CACYGQFF.

There are a few counts of this clone. V gene TRBV27 combines with J gene TRBJ1-5; no clear D gene. This CDR3 has 13 residues. V dropped 2 bases and J dropped 5 bases, with 7 bases sitting between them. Germline-derived CDR1 and CDR2 are MNHEY and SMNVEV (reference sequence). As DNA, the CDR3 is TGTGCCAGCAGTTTAGAGGTTTATCAGCCCCAGCATTTT. Translation gives CASSLEVYQPQHF.

This clone qualifies as medium-sized. The chain has TRBV4-3 and TRBJ2-1; 9 nucleotides line up with TRBD1. The V gene's germline CDR1 is LGHNA and CDR2 YSLEER. This CDR3 has 16 residues. V trimming: 1 base; J trimming: 8 bases; junction bases outside the gene matches: 9. In DNA, the CDR3 is TGCGCCAGCAGCCAAGTCGGGACAGGGCCTAGAGATGAGCAGTTCTTC. Its protein is CASSQVGTGPRDEQFF.